The 32 T cell receptor beta chains presented below share a single source sample, sequenced in a study of CD8 T cells in ankylosing spondylitis. Whole-study results and caveats: The study identified a TCR beta motif of under ten highly homologous variants that appeared characteristic of ankylosing spondylitis blood.

Which antigens these TCRs recognize remains unknown. TCRdb reprocessed the 5' RACE reads with MiXCR, giving one entry per CDR3 protein. The sample lists over 600,000 distinct CDR3 sequences, roughly 20% occurring once. Sequenced: blood, either unsorted or a sorted T cell fraction (not recorded which). These receptors were taken from a male donor with ankylosing spondylitis.

This clonotype has only a few counts. The gene calls are TRBV6-5 and TRBJ1-1; the match to TRBD1 covers 7 bases. The CDR3 length is 15 residues. CDR1 and CDR2 (germline): MNHEY, SVGAGI. With 3 bases clipped from V and 3 bases from J, the junction kept 7 bases outside the gene matches. The CDR3 coding sequence is TGTGCCAGCAGTTATACAGGGGTTTCGGACACTGAAGCTTTCTTT. It codes for CASSYTGVSDTEAFF.

The sample holds a few counts of this clonotype. The chain uses TRBV6-1 and TRBJ1-2; D is uncertain. CDR3 length equals 12 residues. The V gene lost 6 bases and the J gene lost 4 bases, with 9 bases spanning the gap. Germline assignment: CDR1 MNHNS and CDR2 SASEGT. In nucleotides, the CDR3 is TGTGCCAGCAGAGGACTGAGCTATGGCTACACCTTC. Its protein product is CASRGLSYGYTF.

In this sample, this clonotype turned up a few times. This chain connects TRBV20-1 to TRBJ2-1; D is possibly TRBD1 (6 bases). V lost 5 bases, J lost 2 bases, and 13 bases lay in between. The CDR3 totals 14 residues. Germline CDR1 is DFQATT and CDR2 is SNEGSKA (reference sequence). The CDR3: CSAPTGIPYNEQFF. CDR3 coding DNA: TGCAGTGCTCCCACAGGGATCCCCTACAATGAGCAGTTCTTC.

V gene TRBV5-1 combines with J gene TRBJ1-4; D is undetermined. Trimming shortened V by 4 bases and J by 6 bases, and 10 bases separated the two germline ends. Germline V gene sequence: CDR1 SGHRS, CDR2 YFSETQ. The CDR3 loop spans 13 amino acids. The CDR3 region is CASSATLDEKLFF. The CDR3 nucleotides are TGCGCCAGCAGCGCAACCTTGGATGAAAAACTGTTTTTT.

This clonotype was observed a handful of times. CDR3 sequence: CASSRDSQGSPLHF. CDR3 nucleotide sequence: TGTGCCAGCAGTCGGGACAGCCAAGGTTCACCCCTCCACTTT. The chain is built from TRBV6-1 and TRBJ1-6; 7 nucleotides agree with TRBD1. Unmatched junction bases numbered 7, after V lost 5 bases and J lost 9 bases. The CDR3 spans 14 residues. The germline V gene has CDR1 MNHNS and CDR2 SASEGT.

The sample holds many counts of this clonotype. The CDR3 spells CSVGTFTDTQYF. The CDR3 DNA reads as TGCAGCGTTGGGACGTTCACAGATACGCAGTATTTT. This chain uses TRBV29-1 with TRBJ2-3; D gene uncertain. The CDR3 length is 12 residues. The V end lost 4 bases, the J end lost 2 bases, and 7 bases lay between the germline ends. CDR1 and CDR2 (germline): SQVTM, ANQGSEA.

This clonotype was seen just once. The rearrangement uses TRBV10-3 and TRBJ2-5; tentatively, D is TRBD2 (7 bases). Germline CDR1 reads ENHRY; CDR2 reads SYGVKD. V was clipped by 3 bases and J by 3 bases, with 23 bases between them. The CDR3 sequence is 18 residues long. CDR3 bases: TGTGCCATCAGTGAAGGGGGGCCGGGGGGCCTGGGCGAAGAGACCCAGTACTTC. Translation gives CAISEGGPGGLGEETQYF.

This clonotype appeared many times. The rearrangement uses TRBV29-1 and TRBJ2-5; 11 bases are shared with TRBD2. This CDR3 comprises 12 residues. V was clipped by 6 bases and J by 4 bases; unmatched bases: 1. Germline CDR1 reads SQVTM; CDR2 reads ANQGSEA. CDR3 nucleotide sequence: TGCAGCGTAGGACTAGCGGGAGAGACCCAGTACTTC. This sequence encodes CSVGLAGETQYF.

This clonotype has a handful of counts. The V call is TRBV4-2, the J call TRBJ2-3, with D unclear. CDR1 LGHNA and CDR2 YNFKEQ come from the germline V gene. The CDR3 contains 13 residues. V was pared by 5 bases and J by 2 bases, with 8 bases between. CDR3 region: CASSTRDTDTQYF. CDR3 bases: TGTGCCAGCAGCACGCGCGACACAGATACGCAGTATTTT.

This chain joins TRBV12-3 or TRBV12-4 and TRBJ2-7, with D unresolved. V shed 3 bases and J shed 6 bases, with 12 bases lying between them. The CDR3 covers 13 residues. The DNA for the CDR3 is TGTGCCAGCAGTTTTATAGCAGGCGGCGAGCAGTACTTC. Translated: CASSFIAGGEQYF.

This clonotype was detected a few times. The rearrangement links TRBV6-2 or TRBV6-3 to TRBJ2-2, with 9 positions matching TRBD2. The CDR3 length is 14 residues. V shed 7 bases, J shed 2 bases, and the junction held 2 bases outside the gene matches. Per germline, CDR1 MNHEY and CDR2 SVGEGT. This CDR3 reads CASTLAGNTGELFF. For the CDR3, the DNA is TGTGCCAGCACGCTAGCGGGAAACACCGGGGAGCTGTTTTTT.

The chain couples TRBV20-1 to TRBJ2-1; tentatively, D is TRBD2 (8 bases). In germline, CDR1 is DFQATT, CDR2 SNEGSKA (reference sequence). The CDR3 extends over 16 amino acids. Trimming shortened V by 0 bases and J by 9 bases, and 21 bases separated the two germline ends. This CDR3 is CSARDPGRGDSIEQFF. The DNA for the CDR3 is TGCAGTGCTAGAGATCCGGGGCGGGGGGACAGCATTGAGCAGTTCTTC.

The chain combines TRBV12-3 or TRBV12-4 with TRBJ2-2; 9 nucleotides agree with TRBD2. CDR3 size: 15 residues. Trimming cost V 5 bases and J 5 bases; bases outside gene matches: 6. In nucleotides, the CDR3 is TGTGCCAGCAGTCTCCTAGCGGGACGGACCGGGGAGCTGTTTTTT. Translated, it gives CASSLLAGRTGELFF.

V and J are TRBV27 and TRBJ1-6; 7 bases agree with TRBD1. V shed 5 bases, J shed 5 bases, and the junction held 0 bases outside the gene matches. The CDR3 is 13 residues long. Germline V gives CDR1 MNHEY, CDR2 SMNVEV (reference sequence). The DNA for the CDR3 is TGTGCCAGCAGTGACAGGGATAATTCACCCCTCCACTTT. Its translation: CASSDRDNSPLHF.

The genes are TRBV29-1 and TRBJ2-7, with 11 nucleotides matching TRBD2. V dropped 4 bases and J dropped 4; count of bases not matched to a gene: 12. CDR1 SQVTM and CDR2 ANQGSEA come from the germline V gene. The CDR3 contains 16 residues. This CDR3 reads CSVAGLAGGPQYEQYF. The CDR3 DNA sequence: TGCAGCGTTGCAGGGTTAGCGGGAGGGCCTCAATACGAGCAGTACTTC.

This rearrangement joins TRBV12-3 or TRBV12-4 to TRBJ2-7, with 10 bases fitting TRBD1. CDR3 size: 14 residues. With 4 bases clipped from V and 5 bases from J, the junction kept 5 bases outside the gene matches. CDR3: CASSSGDRGHEQYF. The CDR3 nucleotides read TGTGCCAGCAGTTCCGGGGACAGGGGACACGAGCAGTACTTC.

The CDR3 sequence is CASSLGSGGYNEQYF. Here the CDR3 DNA reads TGTGCCAGCAGCTTAGGGTCGGGGGGCTACAACGAGCAGTACTTC. This chain uses TRBV7-8 with TRBJ2-7, with D possibly TRBD2 on 7 matching bases. The germline V and J ends were trimmed by 1 base and 5 bases, with 15 bases remaining between them. This CDR3 is 15 amino acids long. The germline V gene has CDR1 SGHVS and CDR2 FQNEAQ.

This chain connects TRBV4-1 to TRBJ1-1; D gene uncertain. Looked up from germline, CDR1 is MGHRA and CDR2 is YSYEKL. V was pared by 1 base and J by 0 bases, with 9 bases between. The CDR3 extends over 15 amino acids. CDR3 loop: CASSQGLLVNTEAFF. For the CDR3, the DNA is TGCGCCAGCAGCCAAGGACTACTTGTGAACACTGAAGCTTTCTTT.

There are a few counts of this clonotype. This chain connects TRBV4-2 to TRBJ2-3; 7 nucleotides align to TRBD2. From germline, CDR1 is LGHNA and CDR2 YNFKEQ. With V trimmed by 4 bases and J by 0 bases, 10 bases remained unmatched. The CDR3 extends over 17 amino acids. The DNA for the CDR3 is TGTGCCAGCAGCCTGACTACTAGCGAGCCTAGCACAGATACGCAGTATTTT. Amino acid sequence: CASSLTTSEPSTDTQYF.

Ten or more counts support this clonotype. The chain recombines TRBV5-1 with TRBJ2-1; TRBD2 matches 7 bases. V shed 0 bases, J shed 0 bases, and the junction held 3 bases outside the gene matches. Germline lookup yields CDR1 SGHRS and CDR2 YFSETQ. The CDR3 sequence is 16 residues long. The CDR3 DNA follows: TGCGCCAGCAGCTTGGGAGCGGGATACTCCTACAATGAGCAGTTCTTC. Amino acid sequence: CASSLGAGYSYNEQFF.

This clonotype turned up a few times. This chain connects TRBV2 to TRBJ2-2, with D possibly being TRBD2 (5 bases). The CDR3 has 14 amino acids. The germline V gene encodes CDR1 SNHLY and CDR2 FYNNEI. Trimming took off 3 bases at V and 4 bases at J, with 9 bases between the two ends. The CDR3 spells CASSDLGVTGELFF. Written as DNA, the CDR3 is TGTGCCAGCAGTGATCTGGGAGTCACCGGGGAGCTGTTTTTT.

The chain has TRBV20-1 and TRBJ1-1, with 8 bases that match TRBD1. The CDR3 covers 15 residues. The germline V gene encodes CDR1 DFQATT and CDR2 SNEGSKA (reference sequence). J was trimmed by 1 base and V by 3 bases; bases with no gene match: 7. Written as DNA, the CDR3 is TGCAGTGCTAGTCGGCAGGGGGCGTCGAACACTGAAGCTTTCTTT. This codes for CSASRQGASNTEAFF.

The V call is TRBV5-1, the J call TRBJ1-2; TRBD1 agrees at 10 bases. This CDR3 is 14 amino acids long. J gave up 10 bases and V 1 base, and 7 bases lay outside the gene matches. Per germline, CDR1 SGHRS and CDR2 YFSETQ. The CDR3 coding sequence is TGCGCCAGCAGCTTGAGGGGACAGGGGCAAGCCTACACCTTC. Its translation is CASSLRGQGQAYTF.

This clonotype was detected a few times. This rearrangement joins TRBV28 to TRBJ2-3; TRBD1 agrees at 9 bases. Unmatched junction bases numbered 12, after V lost 4 bases and J lost 4 bases. This CDR3 is 17 amino acids long. Germline V gene lookup returns CDR1 MDHEN and CDR2 SYDVKM. Here the CDR3 DNA reads TGTGCCAGCAGTTCCCGGACAGGGGTCGTAAGTCCAGATACGCAGTATTTT. Protein sequence: CASSSRTGVVSPDTQYF.

The genes are TRBV7-9 and TRBJ2-1; D is perhaps TRBD2 (5 bases). This CDR3 comprises 12 residues. The ends were cut back, 8 bases at V and 10 bases at J, with 15 bases in the middle. Looked up from germline, CDR1 is SEHNR and CDR2 is FQNEAQ (reference sequence). CDR3 sequence: CASQESGSEQFF. For the CDR3, the DNA is TGTGCCAGCCAAGAATCGGGGTCGGAGCAGTTCTTC.

V gene TRBV6-2 or TRBV6-3 combines with J gene TRBJ2-1; 12 bases align to TRBD2. V dropped 2 bases and J dropped 8; count of bases not matched to a gene: 7. The CDR3 runs 16 residues. Germline CDR1 and CDR2: MNHEY and SVGEGT. CDR3 nucleotide sequence: TGTGCCAGCAGTTACCTAGCGGGAGGGCCTGTCGATGAGCAGTTCTTC. Translation: CASSYLAGGPVDEQFF.

The chain has TRBV27 and TRBJ2-7; D is possibly TRBD2 (6 bases). CDR1 is MNHEY and CDR2 is SMNVEV in the germline V gene (reference sequence). The CDR3 consists of 14 residues. V was shortened by 5 bases and J by 0 bases, with 11 bases between the two germline ends. The chain's CDR3 is CASSMLGSSYEQYF. The CDR3 region has the DNA TGTGCCAGCAGTATGCTCGGGAGCTCCTACGAGCAGTACTTC.

V and J are TRBV24-1 and TRBJ1-2; tentative D call: TRBD1 (6 bases). Deletions cut 2 bases from V and 4 bases from J, with 10 bases between. The CDR3 has 14 residues. CDR1 and CDR2 (germline): KGHDR, SFDVKD. This CDR3 reads CATSDSRTAYGYTF. CDR3 DNA: TGTGCCACCAGTGATTCAAGGACAGCCTATGGCTACACCTTC.

This clonotype turned up a few times. This chain joins TRBV5-8 and TRBJ2-3; TRBD1 is a possible D gene (7 bases). CDR3 length equals 16 residues. CDR1 and CDR2 (germline): SGHTS, YDEGEE. Between the trimmed V and J ends, which lost 8 bases and 4 bases, there was a span of 23 bases. CDR3 in DNA: TGTGCCAGTAACCACAGGGGACTTCAACCGGCAGATACGCAGTATTTT. This codes for CASNHRGLQPADTQYF.

The chain couples TRBV2 to TRBJ1-2, with D possibly matching TRBD1 (6 bases). Germline CDR1 is SNHLY and CDR2 is FYNNEI. The CDR3 has 17 amino acids. Trimming cost V 0 bases and J 1 base, with 15 bases left between them. CDR3 bases: TGTGCCAGCAGTGAAGCCTTAGGACAGCGAGATAACTATGGCTACACCTTC. It encodes CASSEALGQRDNYGYTF.

This clonotype was seen a handful of times. The genes are TRBV6-1 and TRBJ1-4, with 10 bases aligning to TRBD1. Looked up from germline, CDR1 is MNHNS and CDR2 is SASEGT. With V trimmed by 7 bases and J by 10 bases, 12 bases remained unmatched. This CDR3 has 15 residues. Here the CDR3 DNA reads TGTGCCAGCAAACCCGGGACAGGGGTATTGGGAAAACTGTTTTTT. Residues: CASKPGTGVLGKLFF.

V is TRBV30 and J is TRBJ2-1; D remains unclear. The length of the CDR3 is 14 residues. V lost 5 bases, J lost 10 bases, and 21 bases lay in between. Germline values: CDR1 GTSNPN, CDR2 SVGIG (reference sequence). CDR3 in amino acids: CAWQAKGNFGEQFF. Here the CDR3 DNA reads TGTGCCTGGCAAGCAAAAGGGAACTTTGGGGAGCAGTTCTTC. Variable domain in full (rest from reference TRBV30 and TRBJ2-1): SQTIHQWPATLVQPVGSPLSLECTVEGTSNPNLYWYRQAAGRGLQLLFYSVGIGQISSEVPQNLSASRPQDRQFILSSKKLLLSDSGFYLCAWQAKGNFGEQFFGPGTRLTVL.